This record looks at one T cell receptor (beta chain) sequence and its context. No antigen is known for it. The data derive from a study of cytomegalovirus exposure and HLA in healthy donors. General study points: A prior analysis recorded that most TCR beta V segments were productive about 90% or about 30% of the time. Reportedly, TCR beta sequences accurately predicted HLA-A and HLA-B alleles in most subjects. Available immune exposure information covered CMV serostatus only.

This PCR relied on a set of 60 Vbeta primers and 13 Jbeta primers. Profiled with immunoSEQ multiplex PCR; TCRdb holds only in-frame clones, not every one. The sample contains about 100,000 clones, approximately 76% of which appear only once. Donors likely had unrecorded immune exposures despite being nominally healthy when sampled. This CDR3 spans 16 amino acids. The germline gives CDR1 MNHEY, CDR2 SVGAGI. Trimming cost V 0 bases and J 0 bases, with 11 bases left between them. The specimen sequenced was PBMCs. The chain couples TRBV6-5 to TRBJ1-2; D is unresolved. This clonotype was sampled from a woman aged 55-70 years in good health and CMV-seropositive. DNA of the CDR3: TGTGCCAGCAGTTACTCGTTACAGCCCTCTAACTATGGCTACACCTTC. Amino acid sequence: CASSYSLQPSNYGYTF.